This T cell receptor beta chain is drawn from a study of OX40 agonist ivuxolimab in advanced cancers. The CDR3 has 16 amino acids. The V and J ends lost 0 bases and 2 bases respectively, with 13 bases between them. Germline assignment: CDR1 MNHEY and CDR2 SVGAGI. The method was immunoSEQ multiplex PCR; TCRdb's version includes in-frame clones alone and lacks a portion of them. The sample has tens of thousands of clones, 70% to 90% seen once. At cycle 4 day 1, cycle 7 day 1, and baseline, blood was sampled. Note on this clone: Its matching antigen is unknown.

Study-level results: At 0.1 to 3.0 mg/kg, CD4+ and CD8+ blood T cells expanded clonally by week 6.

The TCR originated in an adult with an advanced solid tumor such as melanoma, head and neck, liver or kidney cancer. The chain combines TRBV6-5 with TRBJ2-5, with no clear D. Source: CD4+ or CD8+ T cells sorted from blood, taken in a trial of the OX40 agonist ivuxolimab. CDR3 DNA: TGTGCCAGCAGTTACTCACGGTCCTGGATACAAGAGACCCAGTACTTC. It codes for CASSYSRSWIQETQYF.